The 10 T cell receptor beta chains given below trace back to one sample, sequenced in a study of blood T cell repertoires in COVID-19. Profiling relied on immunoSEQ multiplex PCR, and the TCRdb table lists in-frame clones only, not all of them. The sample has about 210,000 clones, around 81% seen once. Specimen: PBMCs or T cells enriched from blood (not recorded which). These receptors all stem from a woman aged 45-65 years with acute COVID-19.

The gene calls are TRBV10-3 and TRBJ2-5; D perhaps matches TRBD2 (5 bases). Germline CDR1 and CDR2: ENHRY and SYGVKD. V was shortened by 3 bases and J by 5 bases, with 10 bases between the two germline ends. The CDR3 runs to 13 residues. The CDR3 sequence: CAISDGGPETQYF. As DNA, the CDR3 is TGTGCCATCAGTGATGGCGGGCCGGAGACCCAGTACTTC.

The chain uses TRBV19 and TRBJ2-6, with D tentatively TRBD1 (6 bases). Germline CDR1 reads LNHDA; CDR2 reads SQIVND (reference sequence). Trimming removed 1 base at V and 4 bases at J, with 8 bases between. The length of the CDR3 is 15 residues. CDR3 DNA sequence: TGTGCCAGTAGTATAGTGGGGGCCGGGGCCAACGTCCTGACTTTC. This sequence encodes CASSIVGAGANVLTF.

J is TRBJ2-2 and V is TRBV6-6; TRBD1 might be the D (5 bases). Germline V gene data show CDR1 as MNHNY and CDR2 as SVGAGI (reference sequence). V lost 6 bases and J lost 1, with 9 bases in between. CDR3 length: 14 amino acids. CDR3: CASSRDRNTGELFF. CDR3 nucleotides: TGTGCCAGCAGCCGCGACAGGAACACCGGGGAGCTGTTTTTT.

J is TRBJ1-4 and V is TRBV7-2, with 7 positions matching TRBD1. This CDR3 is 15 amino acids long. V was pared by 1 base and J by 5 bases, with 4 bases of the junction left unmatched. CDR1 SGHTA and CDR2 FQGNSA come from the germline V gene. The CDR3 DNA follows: TGTGCCAGCAGCTTAGTAGGGACAGCAAATGAAAAACTGTTTTTT. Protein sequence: CASSLVGTANEKLFF.

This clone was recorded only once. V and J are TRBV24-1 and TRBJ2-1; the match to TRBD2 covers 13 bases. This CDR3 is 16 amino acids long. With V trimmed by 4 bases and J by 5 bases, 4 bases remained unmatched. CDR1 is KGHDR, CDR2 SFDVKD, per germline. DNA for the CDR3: TGTGCCACCAGTGACGCCGGACTAGCGGGGGACAATGAGCAGTTCTTC. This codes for CATSDAGLAGDNEQFF.

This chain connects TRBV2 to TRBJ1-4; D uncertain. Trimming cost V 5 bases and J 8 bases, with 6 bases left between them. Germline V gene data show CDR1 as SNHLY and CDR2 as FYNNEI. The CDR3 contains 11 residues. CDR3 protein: CASSFQEKLFF. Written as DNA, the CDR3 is TGTGCCAGCAGTTTTCAGGAAAAACTGTTTTTT.

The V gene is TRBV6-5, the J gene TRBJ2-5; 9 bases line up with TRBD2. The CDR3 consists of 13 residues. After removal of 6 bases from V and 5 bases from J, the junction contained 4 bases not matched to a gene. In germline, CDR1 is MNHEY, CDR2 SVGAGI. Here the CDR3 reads CASSRTSEETQYF. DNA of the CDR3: TGTGCCAGCAGCCGGACTAGCGAGGAGACCCAGTACTTC.

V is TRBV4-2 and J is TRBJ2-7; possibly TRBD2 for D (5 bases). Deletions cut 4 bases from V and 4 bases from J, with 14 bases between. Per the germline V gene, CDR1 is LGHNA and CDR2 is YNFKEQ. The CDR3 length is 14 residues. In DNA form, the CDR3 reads TGTGCCAGCAGCCCGGACTCCCCCCCTTACGAGCAGTACTTC. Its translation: CASSPDSPPYEQYF.

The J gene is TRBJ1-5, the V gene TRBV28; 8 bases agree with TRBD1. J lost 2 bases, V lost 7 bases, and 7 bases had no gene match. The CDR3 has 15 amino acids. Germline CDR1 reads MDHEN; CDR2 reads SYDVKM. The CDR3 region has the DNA TGTGCCAGCATTATATCGACAGGGGGCAATCAGCCCCAGCATTTT. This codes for CASIISTGGNQPQHF.

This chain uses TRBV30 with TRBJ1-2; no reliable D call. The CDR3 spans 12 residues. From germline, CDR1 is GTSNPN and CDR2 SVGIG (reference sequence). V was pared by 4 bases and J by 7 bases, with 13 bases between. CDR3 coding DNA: TGTGCCTGGACTCGACTAGTAGGTGGCTACACCTTC. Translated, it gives CAWTRLVGGYTF.